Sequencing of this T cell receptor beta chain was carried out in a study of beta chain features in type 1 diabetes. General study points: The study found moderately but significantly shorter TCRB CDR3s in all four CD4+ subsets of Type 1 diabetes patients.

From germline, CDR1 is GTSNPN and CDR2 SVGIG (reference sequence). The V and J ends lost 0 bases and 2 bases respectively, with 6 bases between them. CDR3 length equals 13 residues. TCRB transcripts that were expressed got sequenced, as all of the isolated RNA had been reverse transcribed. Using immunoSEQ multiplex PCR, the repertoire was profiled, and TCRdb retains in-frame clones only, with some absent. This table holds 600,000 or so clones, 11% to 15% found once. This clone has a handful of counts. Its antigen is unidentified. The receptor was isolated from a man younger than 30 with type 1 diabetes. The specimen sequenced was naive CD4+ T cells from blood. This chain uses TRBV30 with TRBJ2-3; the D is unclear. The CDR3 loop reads CAWSVRNTDTQYF. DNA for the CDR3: TGTGCCTGGAGTGTACGAAACACAGATACGCAGTATTTT.